These T cell receptor beta chains were read from a single sample in a study of blood T cells in healthy people across ages. TCRdb recomputed calls from the 5' RACE reads with MiXCR, one row per CDR3 protein. This sample has about 1.6 million distinct CDR3 sequences, with roughly a third found just once. Input material: blood. The receptors originated from a young woman in good health. Each CDR3 is given with its conserved first and last residue.

TRBV20-1,CSARVNKDAEAFF
TRBV18,CANSPGQGYEQYF
TRBV6-1,CASSPTSGTSWIQYF
TRBV5-1,CASSQGTASYNEQFF
TRBV20-1,CSARDVRGPTEAFF
TRBV27,CASSLSSGTYTEAFF
TRBV5-1,CASRPAASGNTIYF
TRBV12-3/TRBV12-4,CASSLSPRGTEQYF
TRBV7-3,CASSLGTVGDNSPLHF
TRBV14,CASSLLSGGRFTDTQYF
TRBV12-3/TRBV12-4,CASSFAAGNTEAFF
TRBV6-5,CASSSSRTWNREQFF
TRBV3-1,CASSQAAGTVQHEQYF
TRBV4-1,CASSPKATGGYEQYF
TRBV4-1,CASSHGRDRSYGQYF
TRBV7-8,CASKSQGTSGRETQYF
TRBV4-1,CANSQDGPRAPPSNQPQHF
TRBV20-1,CSARQPLRNTEAFF
TRBV6-4,CANSDPYGTQYF
TRBV20-1,CSASSPGQGSVTSEQYF
TRBV28,CASSSPPAAQGETQYF
TRBV16,CASSFSTPRGQAFF
TRBV27,CASSPSGVNEQYF
TRBV9,CASSGGTGHEQYF
TRBV20-1,CSARPGTQGFGYTF
TRBV18,CASSLARSQGANEAFF
TRBV9,CASSVAGAETQYF
TRBV27,CASSSPPRGGNEQFF
TRBV14,CASSQQGAVGYTF
TRBV20-1,CSARGDRGHGYEQYF
TRBV28,CASTRTNQPQHF
TRBV24-1,CATSETGRTNYGYTF
TRBV7-9,CASSLTGLWETQYF